This T cell receptor beta chain was identified in a study of radiation and T cells in renal cell carcinoma. Findings and limits, study-wide: Top tumor clonotypes rose in blood 2 weeks post-radiation, then contracted. No pretreatment tumor biopsies were available for baseline clonotypes.

The length of the CDR3 is 20 residues. Germline trimming cut 4 bases from V and 2 bases from J; bases unmatched to any gene: 19. Germline V gene sequence: CDR1 MNHNS, CDR2 SASEGT. Using immunoSEQ multiplex PCR, the repertoire was profiled, and TCRdb retains in-frame clones only, with some absent. The repertoire holds around 45,000 clones, with nearly 85% as singletons. The sample's time point: blood 4 weeks post-SBRT, at nephrectomy. Treatment given: 15 Gy SBRT to primary tumor, nephrectomy 4 weeks later. Nephrectomy followed 15 Gy stereotactic body radiation by 4 weeks. As to this clone: Antigen specificity is unknown.

This material consisted of blood, taken from a patient whose treatment included radiotherapy and nephrectomy. The clonotype was recovered from a woman in her 70s with renal cell carcinoma. This chain links TRBV6-1 with TRBJ2-1; the match to TRBD1 covers 8 bases. Written as DNA, the CDR3 is TGTGCCAGCAGTGTATTGGGCTACTCCTTGGACAGGGCCACCTACAATGAGCAGTTCTTC. Amino acids: CASSVLGYSLDRATYNEQFF.